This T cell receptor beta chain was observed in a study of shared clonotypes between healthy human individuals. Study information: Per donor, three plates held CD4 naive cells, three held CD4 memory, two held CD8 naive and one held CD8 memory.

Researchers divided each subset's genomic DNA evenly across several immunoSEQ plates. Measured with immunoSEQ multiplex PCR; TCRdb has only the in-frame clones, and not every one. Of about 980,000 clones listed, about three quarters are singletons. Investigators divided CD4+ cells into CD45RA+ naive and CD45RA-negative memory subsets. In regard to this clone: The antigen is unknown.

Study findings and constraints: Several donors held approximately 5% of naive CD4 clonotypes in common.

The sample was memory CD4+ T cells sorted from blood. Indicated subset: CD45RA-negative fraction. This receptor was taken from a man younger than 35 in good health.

The CDR3 DNA reads TGTGCCAGCTCACAAAAGGCCGAATCACCCCTCCACTTT. It specifies CASSQKAESPLHF. This sequence joins TRBV18 and TRBJ1-6, with no clear D. The CDR3 is 13 amino acids. Germline V gene sequence: CDR1 KGHSH, CDR2 LQKENI. V shed 4 bases and J shed 10 bases, with 11 bases lying between them.